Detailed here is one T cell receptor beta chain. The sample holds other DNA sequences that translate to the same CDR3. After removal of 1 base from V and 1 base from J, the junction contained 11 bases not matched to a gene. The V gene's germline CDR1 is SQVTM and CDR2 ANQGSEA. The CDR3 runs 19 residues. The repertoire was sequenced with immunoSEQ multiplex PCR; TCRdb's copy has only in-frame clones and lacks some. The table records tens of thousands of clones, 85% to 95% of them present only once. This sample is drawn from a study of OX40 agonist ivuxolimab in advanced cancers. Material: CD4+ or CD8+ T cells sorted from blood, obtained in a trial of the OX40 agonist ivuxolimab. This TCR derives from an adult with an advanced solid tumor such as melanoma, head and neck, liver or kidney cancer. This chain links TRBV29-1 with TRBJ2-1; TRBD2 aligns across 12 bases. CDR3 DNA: TGCAGCGTTGAAGGAGCGGGACTAGCGGGTGTAGGATCCTACAATGAGCAGTTCTTC. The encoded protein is CSVEGAGLAGVGSYNEQFF.